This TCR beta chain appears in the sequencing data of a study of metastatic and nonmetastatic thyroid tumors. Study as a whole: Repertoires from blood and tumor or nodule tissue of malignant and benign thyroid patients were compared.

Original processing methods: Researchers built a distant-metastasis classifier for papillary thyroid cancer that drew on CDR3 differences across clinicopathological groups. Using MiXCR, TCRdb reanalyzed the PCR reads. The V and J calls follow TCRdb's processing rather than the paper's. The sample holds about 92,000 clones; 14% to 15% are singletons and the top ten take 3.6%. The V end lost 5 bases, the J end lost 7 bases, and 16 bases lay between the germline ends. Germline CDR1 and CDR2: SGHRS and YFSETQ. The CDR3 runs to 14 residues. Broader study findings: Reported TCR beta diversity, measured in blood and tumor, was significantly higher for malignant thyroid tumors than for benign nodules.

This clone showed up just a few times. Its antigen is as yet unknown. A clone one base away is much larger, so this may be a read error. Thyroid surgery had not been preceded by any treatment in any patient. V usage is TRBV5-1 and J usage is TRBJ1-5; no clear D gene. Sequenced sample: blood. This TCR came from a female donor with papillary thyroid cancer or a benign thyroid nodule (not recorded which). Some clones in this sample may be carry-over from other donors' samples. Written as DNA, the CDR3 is TGCGCCAGCAGTTACGACTGCGAGGGACAGCCCCAGCATTTT. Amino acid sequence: CASSYDCEGQPQHF.